This TCR beta chain stems from a study of molecular identifiers for immune sequencing clone quantification. This CDR3 has 18 residues. Germline lookup yields CDR1 SEHNR and CDR2 FQNEAQ (reference sequence). The V gene end was trimmed by 4 bases and the J gene end by 6 bases; junction bases not matched to a gene: 13. MiXCR, applied by TCRdb to the PCR reads, yields one record per CDR3 protein. The sample yields just under 650,000 distinct CDR3 sequences, 15% to 20% seen once. The sequencing input was naive CD8+ T cells from blood, with Jurkat cell RNA spiked in. Noted subset: FACS-sorted CD8+CD4-CCR7+CD45RA+ naive T cells. This receptor was obtained from a human donor in good health. Some libraries in this study had Jurkat cell RNA spiked in. The chain combines TRBV7-9 with TRBJ2-2, with 11 bases that match TRBD2. As DNA, the CDR3 is TGTGCCAGCAGCTCCCCGACTAGCGGGGACCGGTACCCCGGGGAGCTGTTTTTT. It is translated as CASSSPTSGDRYPGELFF.